This T cell receptor (beta chain) came from a study of beta chain features in type 1 diabetes. Overall study results and limits: Type 1 diabetes patients showed a moderate but significant shortening of TCRB CDR3s in all four CD4+ subsets.

The study reverse transcribed the entire isolated RNA, so it sequenced expressed TCRB transcripts. Assay: immunoSEQ multiplex PCR; the TCRdb copy retains only in-frame clones and omits some. Of some 120,000 clones listed, 15% to 20% are singletons. This CDR3 contains 14 residues. After removal of 4 bases from V and 8 bases from J, the junction contained 9 bases not matched to a gene. Looked up from germline, CDR1 is MNHNY and CDR2 is SVGAGI (reference sequence). This clone was counted only a few times. What it binds is unknown. Sorting of CD4+ naive, central memory, regulatory and stem cell-like memory cells was performed via CD45RO/CCR7/CD25/CD127/CD95/CD27.

This sequence originates from a young man with type 1 diabetes. Sequenced: central memory CD4+ T cells from blood. This sequence joins TRBV6-6 and TRBJ1-2; 8 positions match TRBD1. CDR3 residues: CASSSTDRVGGYTF. In DNA, the CDR3 is TGTGCCAGCAGTTCTACGGACAGGGTAGGCGGCTACACCTTC.